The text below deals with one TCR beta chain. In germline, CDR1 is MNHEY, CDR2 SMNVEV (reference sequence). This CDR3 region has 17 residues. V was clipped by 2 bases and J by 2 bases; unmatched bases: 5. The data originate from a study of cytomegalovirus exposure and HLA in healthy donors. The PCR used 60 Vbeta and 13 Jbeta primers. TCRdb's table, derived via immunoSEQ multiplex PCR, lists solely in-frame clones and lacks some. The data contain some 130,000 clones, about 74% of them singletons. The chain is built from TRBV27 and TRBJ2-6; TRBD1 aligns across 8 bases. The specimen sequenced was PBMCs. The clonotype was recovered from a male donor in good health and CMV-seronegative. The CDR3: CASSLLDRVTGANVLTF. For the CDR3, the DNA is TGTGCCAGCAGTTTACTGGACAGGGTAACTGGGGCCAACGTCCTGACTTTC.